The 15 T cell receptor beta chains below were found in one sample sequenced in a study of control samples from healthy donors and cancer patients. The table came from immunoSEQ multiplex PCR; TCRdb's copy has only in-frame clones and leaves some out. The data contain 6,000 to 8,500 clones, approximately 80% of them singletons. The sample was formalin-fixed, paraffin-embedded tissue. All receptors derive from a male donor with melanoma.

The V and J genes are TRBV4-1 and TRBJ2-7; no definite D call. Germline V lookup: CDR1 MGHRA, CDR2 YSYEKL. CDR3 length: 14 amino acids. The V end lost 0 bases, the J end lost 6 bases, and 12 bases lay between the germline ends. Here the CDR3 reads CASSQEVLGSEQYF. CDR3 bases: TGCGCCAGCAGCCAAGAGGTGCTGGGCAGCGAGCAGTACTTC.

This chain joins TRBV7-2 and TRBJ1-2; 8 bases line up with TRBD1. Trimming took 5 bases from V and 6 from J; bases not matched to a gene: 8. The CDR3 consists of 14 residues. CDR1 and CDR2 from the germline V gene are SGHTA and FQGNSA. The CDR3 is CASSPTGAGDGYTF. In DNA form, the CDR3 reads TGTGCCAGCAGCCCGACAGGGGCCGGAGATGGCTACACCTTC. Variable domain in full (rest from reference TRBV7-2 and TRBJ1-2): GAGVSQSPSNKVTEKGKDVELRCDPISGHTALYWYRQSLGQGLEFLIYFQGNSAPDKSGLPSDRFSAERTGGSVSTLTIQRTQQEDSAVYLCASSPTGAGDGYTFGSGTRLTVV.

The rearrangement joins TRBV27 to TRBJ2-3; the D is unclear. Per germline, CDR1 MNHEY and CDR2 SMNVEV (reference sequence). The CDR3 covers 14 residues. The V end was cut by 1 base, the J end by 0 bases, with 5 bases between. The CDR3 is CASSLWRSTDTQYF. CDR3 coding DNA: TGTGCCAGCAGTTTATGGCGGAGCACAGATACGCAGTATTTT.

V gene TRBV30 combines with J gene TRBJ2-6; D remains unclear. Germline CDR1 is GTSNPN and CDR2 is SVGIG (reference sequence). V lost 4 bases and J lost 0, with 4 bases in between. The CDR3 spans 13 residues. Here the CDR3 DNA reads TGTGCCTGGATAAGCTCTGGGGCCAACGTCCTGACTTTC. Protein sequence: CAWISSGANVLTF.

The rearrangement links TRBV27 to TRBJ2-3; 7 bases line up with TRBD1. The V gene's germline CDR1 is MNHEY and CDR2 SMNVEV (reference sequence). Losses at the gene ends were 3 bases for V and 2 bases for J; bases not matched to a gene: 2. CDR3 length equals 14 residues. For the CDR3, the DNA is TGTGCCAGCAGTTTGGGACAGACCACAGATACGCAGTATTTT. Amino acid sequence: CASSLGQTTDTQYF.

This clone appeared once. V usage is TRBV18 and J usage is TRBJ2-7; D is ambiguous. Germline V gene sequence: CDR1 KGHSH, CDR2 LQKENI. The CDR3 has 14 amino acids. V was clipped by 2 bases and J by 0 bases, with 8 bases between them. CDR3 residues: CASSPTTSSYEQYF. The CDR3 DNA follows: TGTGCCAGCTCACCAACGACATCCTCCTACGAGCAGTACTTC.

This chain joins TRBV27 and TRBJ2-5, with TRBD2 identical over 12 bases. The CDR3 is made up of 15 amino acids. Germline-derived CDR1 and CDR2 are MNHEY and SMNVEV (reference sequence). J gave up 1 base and V 5 bases, and 2 bases lay outside the gene matches. CDR3 sequence: CASSPLAGGQETQYF. The CDR3 DNA reads as TGTGCCAGCAGTCCACTAGCGGGGGGCCAAGAGACCCAGTACTTC.

V usage is TRBV27 and J usage is TRBJ1-6; 8 bases are shared with TRBD1. Trimming at V came to 6 bases and at J to 7 bases, leaving 11 bases not matched to a gene. The CDR3 has 16 residues. CDR1 and CDR2 from the germline V gene are MNHEY and SMNVEV (reference sequence). The CDR3 loop is CASRTTGEKRNSPLHF. Here the CDR3 DNA reads TGTGCCAGCAGGACGACAGGGGAGAAACGGAATTCACCCCTCCACTTT.

This chain links TRBV6-5 with TRBJ2-7; TRBD1 matches 7 bases. The CDR3 totals 15 residues. The germline V gene encodes CDR1 MNHEY and CDR2 SVGAGI. Trimming removed 0 bases from V and 2 bases from J; junction bases left unmatched: 4. DNA of the CDR3: TGTGCCAGCAGTTACTCGACAGGGCGGGCCTACGAGCAGTACTTC. Translation gives CASSYSTGRAYEQYF.

The chain combines TRBV4-3 with TRBJ2-4; D unclear. The CDR3 totals 15 residues. CDR1 is LGHNA, CDR2 YSLEER, per germline. With 0 bases removed from V and 5 bases from J, the gap between germline ends came to 11 bases. DNA for the CDR3: TGCGCCAGCAGCCAAGATGGTGTCAGACAAAACATTCAGTACTTC. Its protein product is CASSQDGVRQNIQYF.

The V and J genes are TRBV10-3 and TRBJ2-7; D might be TRBD1 (6 bases). The V end was cut by 5 bases, the J end by 3 bases, with 11 bases between. Germline lookup yields CDR1 ENHRY and CDR2 SYGVKD. The CDR3 has 13 amino acids. The CDR3 sequence: CAISRNRDYEQYV. The CDR3 nucleotides read TGTGCCATCAGTAGAAACAGGGACTACGAGCAGTACGTC.

The chain is built from TRBV5-4 and TRBJ1-1; D gene unclear. The CDR3 sequence is 14 residues long. Germline loops: CDR1 SGHNT, CDR2 YYREEE (reference sequence). Between the trimmed V and J ends, which lost 0 bases and 1 base, there was a span of 7 bases. The CDR3 spells CASSLEVGNTEAFF. The CDR3 nucleotides read TGTGCCAGCAGCTTGGAGGTTGGGAACACTGAAGCTTTCTTT.

V is TRBV6-1 and J is TRBJ2-1; D may be TRBD1 or TRBD2 (5 bases each). Germline CDR1 and CDR2: MNHNS and SASEGT. Trimming pared 3 bases from V and 6 bases from J, leaving 12 bases between. The CDR3 covers 14 residues. The CDR3 nucleotides read TGTGCCAGCAGTGACACCCGGGGACCCAATGAGCAGTTCTTC. Residues: CASSDTRGPNEQFF.

V usage is TRBV2 and J usage is TRBJ2-2; D is possibly TRBD1 (5 bases). V shed 5 bases and J shed 0 bases, with 7 bases lying between them. CDR1 SNHLY and CDR2 FYNNEI come from the germline V gene. The CDR3 runs 14 residues. The CDR3: CASSQGSNTGELFF. The CDR3 nucleotides are TGTGCCAGCAGTCAGGGATCGAACACCGGGGAGCTGTTTTTT. Filled out from reference TRBV2 and TRBJ2-2, the complete variable domain reads EPEVTQTPSHQVTQMGQEVILRCVPISNHLYFYWYRQILGQKVEFLVSFYNNEISEKSEIFDDQFSVERPDGSNFTLKIRSTKLEDSAMYFCASSQGSNTGELFFGEGSRLTVL.

This clone was picked up one time. The chain is built from TRBV15 and TRBJ2-2; 7 bases agree with TRBD1. The V segment lost 2 bases and the J segment 6 bases; nucleotides outside the gene matches: 6. The CDR3 is 15 amino acids. Germline V gene data show CDR1 as LNHNV and CDR2 as YYDKDF (reference sequence). The chain's CDR3 is CATSRSRTGPGELFF. The DNA for the CDR3 is TGTGCCACCAGCAGATCCCGGACAGGTCCCGGGGAGCTGTTTTTT.